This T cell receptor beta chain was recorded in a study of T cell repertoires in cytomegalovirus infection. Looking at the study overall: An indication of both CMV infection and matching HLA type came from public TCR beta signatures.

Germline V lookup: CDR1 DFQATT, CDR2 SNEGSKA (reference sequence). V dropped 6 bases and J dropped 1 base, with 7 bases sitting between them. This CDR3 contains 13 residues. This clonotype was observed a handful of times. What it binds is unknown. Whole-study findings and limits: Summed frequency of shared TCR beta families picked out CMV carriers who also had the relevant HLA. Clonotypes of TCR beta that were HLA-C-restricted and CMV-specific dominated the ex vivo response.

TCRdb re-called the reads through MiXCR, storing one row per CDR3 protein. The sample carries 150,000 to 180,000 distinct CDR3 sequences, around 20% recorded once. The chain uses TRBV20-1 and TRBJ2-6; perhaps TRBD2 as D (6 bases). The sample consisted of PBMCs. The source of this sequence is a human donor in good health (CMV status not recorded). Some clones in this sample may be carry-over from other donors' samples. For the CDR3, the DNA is TGCAGTGCAGGAGGGTCTGGGGCCAACGTCCTGACTTTC. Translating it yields CSAGGSGANVLTF.